A single T cell receptor beta chain is shown here with its context. Its target is unknown. The data derive from a study of cytomegalovirus exposure and HLA in healthy donors. Overall study context: The roughly 130 validation repertoires, a later analysis reported, used the same platform as the approximately 730 repertoires from the first cohort. Study results and caveats: The tendency of first-cohort TCR clusters to co-occur in the 95 to 150 validation repertoires was the finding of a later analysis. In vitro, three CMV-associated chains proved specific for CMV antigens.

It was the approximately 110-subject validation cohort, separate from the roughly 700-subject first cohort, to which the donors belonged. Profiling relied on immunoSEQ multiplex PCR, and the TCRdb table lists in-frame clones only, not all of them. The data show under 85,000 clones, around 93% seen once. Germline V lookup: CDR1 SGDLS, CDR2 YYNGEE. This CDR3 comprises 14 residues. V lost 4 bases and J lost 4; bases outside the gene matches: 7. V and J are TRBV9 and TRBJ2-7, with TRBD1 matching 8 bases. This receptor was identified in a man between 18 and 35 years old in good health and CMV-seropositive. Sequencing was performed on PBMCs. In DNA, the CDR3 is TGTGCCAGCAGCCCCAGTCAGGGGGCTTACGAGCAGTACTTC. Protein: CASSPSQGAYEQYF.